This entry lists 30 T cell receptor beta chains sequenced from one sample in a study of human T cells and chemical hapten exposure. TCRdb reprocessed the RACE reads via MiXCR and lists one record per CDR3 protein. The table records around 130,000 distinct CDR3 sequences, around 8.3% of them present only once. Indicated time point: healthy volunteer bleed at 2 weeks. Total RNA was extracted from unfractionated whole blood. The sample consisted of whole blood. These receptors were collected from a male donor in good health. Some clones in this sample may be carry-over from other donors' samples.

This clonotype has just a few counts. The chain couples TRBV5-4 to TRBJ1-5; 11 nucleotides match TRBD1. Germline CDR1 SGHNT, CDR2 YYREEE (reference sequence). CDR3 length: 15 amino acids. Trimming took 4 bases from V and 7 from J; bases not matched to a gene: 7. The CDR3 DNA reads TGTGCCAGCAGCCAGGGGACAGGGGGGTCACAGCCCCAGCATTTT. Protein product: CASSQGTGGSQPQHF.

The chain employs TRBV5-4 and TRBJ1-1, with D perhaps TRBD1 (5 bases). The CDR3 extends over 13 amino acids. The V gene's germline CDR1 is SGHNT and CDR2 YYREEE (reference sequence). V was pared by 4 bases and J by 0 bases, with 7 bases between. CDR3 sequence (DNA): TGTGCCAGCAGCGGGACGCTGAACACTGAAGCTTTCTTT. Translation gives CASSGTLNTEAFF.

The V call is TRBV5-1, the J call TRBJ2-3; TRBD2 is a possible D gene (6 bases). Germline V gene lookup returns CDR1 SGHRS and CDR2 YFSETQ. Trimming removed 8 bases at V and 0 bases at J, with 22 bases between. This CDR3 spans 17 amino acids. The CDR3 sequence: CASNRRALGTSTDTQYF. The CDR3 region has the DNA TGCGCCAGTAACCGGAGAGCCTTAGGGACTAGCACAGATACGCAGTATTTT.

For this clonotype: Compared with germline, one end of the junction differs, possibly owing to a read error. The gene calls are TRBV2 and TRBJ1-4; maybe TRBD1 (5 bases). CDR1 is SNHLY, CDR2 FYNNEI, per germline. CDR3 length: 14 residues. Written as DNA, the CDR3 is TGTGTCAGCAGTGGGGCGACAACTAATGAAAAACTGTTTTTT. Protein sequence: CVSSGATTNEKLFF.

This clonotype was observed a few times. The V and J genes are TRBV5-1 and TRBJ2-2; possible D gene TRBD1, 6 bases. Germline V CDR1 and CDR2: SGHRS, YFSETQ. The V and J ends lost 4 bases and 5 bases respectively, with 15 bases between them. This CDR3 region has 15 residues. Here the CDR3 DNA reads TGCGCCAGCAGCCCAACGACAGGCGAGACCGGGGAGCTGTTTTTT. Translation gives CASSPTTGETGELFF.

This clonotype was seen a handful of times. This chain joins TRBV19 and TRBJ1-2; 8 nucleotides match TRBD1. The junction had 6 bases not matched to a gene; V was cut back by 3 bases and J by 3 bases. CDR3 size: 15 residues. Per germline, CDR1 LNHDA and CDR2 SQIVND (reference sequence). The CDR3 sequence: CASSMETGEDYGYTF. The DNA of the CDR3 is TGTGCCAGTAGTATGGAGACAGGGGAAGACTATGGCTACACCTTC.

The chain employs TRBV29-1 and TRBJ2-7; 8 nucleotides agree with TRBD1. Germline V lookup: CDR1 SQVTM, CDR2 ANQGSEA. CDR3 size: 14 residues. Unmatched junction bases numbered 7, after V lost 6 bases and J lost 0 bases. This chain's CDR3 is CSVGRDRSSYEQYF. The CDR3 region has the DNA TGCAGCGTAGGCCGGGACAGGTCCTCCTACGAGCAGTACTTC.

V is TRBV6-2 or TRBV6-3 and J is TRBJ1-1, with D perhaps TRBD1 (6 bases). Germline-derived CDR1 and CDR2 are MNHEY and SVGEGT. The ends were cut back, 7 bases at V and 1 base at J, with 28 bases in the middle. This CDR3 contains 19 residues. The CDR3, as DNA: TGTGCCAGCATCGAAAACCTGACAGGATCATCGAGCAGGAACACTGAAGCTTTCTTT. Protein product: CASIENLTGSSSRNTEAFF.

The chain combines TRBV20-1 with TRBJ2-7; 10 bases match TRBD2. The V segment lost 3 bases and the J segment 6 bases; nucleotides outside the gene matches: 8. Germline V gives CDR1 DFQATT, CDR2 SNEGSKA (reference sequence). The CDR3 spans 14 residues. In DNA form, the CDR3 reads TGCAGTGCTAGGATTCTAGCGGGAGTGGGCGAGCAGTACTTC. It specifies CSARILAGVGEQYF.

V and J are TRBV7-8 and TRBJ2-5; D is unclear. The V gene's germline CDR1 is SGHVS and CDR2 FQNEAQ. V dropped 4 bases and J dropped 5 bases, with 11 bases sitting between them. The CDR3 has 13 residues. The CDR3 protein is CASSSLGVETQYF. CDR3 in DNA: TGTGCCAGCAGCTCCTTGGGCGTCGAGACCCAGTACTTC.

The chain has TRBV2 and TRBJ2-2; D could derive from TRBD1 or TRBD2 (5 bases each). Germline V gene lookup returns CDR1 SNHLY and CDR2 FYNNEI. The CDR3 runs to 17 residues. V shed 6 bases and J shed 0 bases, with 17 bases lying between them. The CDR3 is CASRTPGGGANTGELFF. The CDR3 DNA reads TGTGCCAGCAGGACCCCCGGTGGGGGAGCGAACACCGGGGAGCTGTTTTTT.

This clonotype has more than one count but fewer than ten. The chain joins TRBV7-6 to TRBJ2-3; tentative D call: TRBD2 (7 bases). Germline assignment: CDR1 SGHVS and CDR2 FNYEAQ. Trimming removed 5 bases from V and 0 bases from J, with 18 bases in between. CDR3 size: 17 residues. Here the CDR3 reads CASSQSGTPFSTDTQYF. The CDR3 DNA reads TGTGCCAGCAGCCAGAGCGGGACACCATTTAGCACAGATACGCAGTATTTT.

The chain employs TRBV6-6 and TRBJ2-6; 9 nucleotides line up with TRBD1. Looked up from germline, CDR1 is MNHNY and CDR2 is SVGAGI (reference sequence). V trimming: 7 bases; J trimming: 1 base; junction bases outside the gene matches: 2. The length of the CDR3 is 15 residues. The CDR3 sequence is CASIDRGSGANVLTF. DNA of the CDR3: TGTGCCAGCATCGACAGGGGGTCTGGGGCCAACGTCCTGACTTTC.

The rearrangement joins TRBV6-1 to TRBJ2-2; a possible D gene is TRBD2 (6 bases). The germline CDR1 and CDR2 sequences are MNHNS and SASEGT. With 2 bases removed from V and 4 bases from J, the gap between germline ends came to 17 bases. This CDR3 is 17 amino acids long. The CDR3: CASSESRELAATGELFF. CDR3 nucleotide sequence: TGTGCCAGCAGTGAAAGCAGGGAACTAGCCGCCACCGGGGAGCTGTTTTTT.

This clonotype was counted a few times. In nucleotides, the CDR3 is TGTGCCAGCAGCCCTGGGACAGCCTCGTATAGCAATCAGCCCCAGCATTTT. Amino acid sequence: CASSPGTASYSNQPQHF. The rearrangement joins TRBV7-2 to TRBJ1-5, with 7 nucleotides matching TRBD1. V was pared by 5 bases and J by 0 bases, with 10 bases of the junction left unmatched. The CDR3 has 17 residues. Germline V lookup: CDR1 SGHTA, CDR2 FQGNSA.

This clonotype was counted ten times or more. This chain uses TRBV3-1 with TRBJ2-3; D may correspond to TRBD1 or TRBD2 (5 bases each). The germline V gene has CDR1 LGHDT and CDR2 YNNKEL (reference sequence). The CDR3 consists of 14 residues. Trimming took 4 bases from V and 4 from J, leaving 12 bases between them. CDR3 nucleotides: TGTGCCAGCAGCCCAGGGACCGGGTCAGATACGCAGTATTTT. Translation gives CASSPGTGSDTQYF.

This clonotype was detected many times. The J gene is TRBJ2-7, the V gene TRBV7-2; the D gene could be TRBD1 or TRBD2 (5 bases each). Trimming cost V 4 bases and J 6 bases, with 13 bases left between them. There are 13 residues in the CDR3. Germline loops: CDR1 SGHTA, CDR2 FQGNSA. CDR3 protein: CASSSLGTGEQYF. CDR3 in DNA: TGTGCCAGCAGCTCCTTAGGGACCGGCGAGCAGTACTTC.

This clonotype has just a few counts. The chain combines TRBV7-2 with TRBJ1-1; TRBD1 matches 7 bases. There are 13 residues in the CDR3. The V segment lost 5 bases and the J segment 7 bases; nucleotides outside the gene matches: 7. Per the germline V gene, CDR1 is SGHTA and CDR2 is FQGNSA. CDR3 DNA: TGTGCCAGCAGCACCCACAGGGGATATGAAGCTTTCTTT. Amino acids: CASSTHRGYEAFF.

The chain uses TRBV19 and TRBJ2-1; 7 positions agree with TRBD2. The length of the CDR3 is 16 residues. Germline CDR1 is LNHDA and CDR2 is SQIVND (reference sequence). Trimming cost V 0 bases and J 1 base; bases outside gene matches: 3. The CDR3 DNA is TGTGCCAGTAGTATAGAGGGGGGGGAGTCCTACAATGAGCAGTTCTTC. Translating it yields CASSIEGGESYNEQFF.

This clonotype was detected many times. The chain joins TRBV3-1 to TRBJ2-1, with D possibly TRBD2 on 7 matching bases. Germline V lookup: CDR1 LGHDT, CDR2 YNNKEL (reference sequence). This CDR3 spans 18 amino acids. Between the trimmed V and J ends, which lost 0 bases and 0 bases, there was a span of 15 bases. The DNA for the CDR3 is TGTGCCAGCAGCCAAGATTTGGGCGGGGGCACCTCCTACAATGAGCAGTTCTTC. It translates to CASSQDLGGGTSYNEQFF.

This rearrangement joins TRBV11-2 to TRBJ2-4; D is ambiguous. V was clipped by 0 bases and J by 4 bases, with 7 bases between them. The CDR3 length is 14 residues. Germline assignment: CDR1 SGHAT and CDR2 FQNNGV. The CDR3 protein is CASSLDPSKNIQYF. The CDR3 DNA sequence: TGTGCCAGCAGCTTAGACCCTTCGAAAAACATTCAGTACTTC.

The table lists this clonotype with a count of one. This CDR3 fails to terminate in the conserved phenylalanine or tryptophan, so it likely reflects a read error. The V gene is TRBV6-8, the J gene TRBJ2-1, with 7 bases that match TRBD2. The CDR3 covers 16 residues. Germline CDR1 is MNHGY and CDR2 is SAAAGT. J gave up 2 bases and V 5 bases, and 9 bases lay outside the gene matches. CDR3 nucleotides: TGTGCCAGCAGTATACGAGCGGGATACACCTACAATGAGCAGTTCTCC. This codes for CASSIRAGYTYNEQFS.

This clonotype appeared a few times. This chain connects TRBV4-1 to TRBJ1-1, with 9 nucleotides matching TRBD1. This CDR3 has 15 residues. V lost 3 bases to trimming and J lost 4 bases; unmatched junction nucleotides: 6. CDR1 is MGHRA and CDR2 is YSYEKL in the germline V gene. The CDR3 here is CASSQAGQGSTEAFF. For the CDR3, the DNA is TGCGCCAGCAGCCAGGCCGGACAGGGGTCCACTGAAGCTTTCTTT.

The chain combines TRBV7-2 with TRBJ1-2, with D unresolved. This CDR3 contains 13 residues. Trimming cost V 2 bases and J 3 bases, with 7 bases left between them. The germline gives CDR1 SGHTA, CDR2 FQGNSA. The CDR3 DNA follows: TGTGCCAGCAGCTTATTTAGGGACTATGGCTACACCTTC. Translated, it gives CASSLFRDYGYTF.

This chain uses TRBV12-3 or TRBV12-4 with TRBJ2-1; perhaps D is TRBD1 or TRBD2 (6 bases each). This CDR3 comprises 15 residues. Trimming removed 6 bases from V and 2 bases from J, with 14 bases in between. The CDR3 nucleotides read TGTGCCAGCAGCCCACCGGGGGCCCCCTACAATGAGCAGTTCTTC. Amino acids: CASSPPGAPYNEQFF.

This clonotype occurred a few times. The chain is built from TRBV7-2 and TRBJ2-3; 7 bases fit TRBD2. The length of the CDR3 is 14 residues. Germline V gives CDR1 SGHTA, CDR2 FQGNSA. Germline trimming cut 4 bases from V and 5 bases from J; bases unmatched to any gene: 6. CDR3 coding DNA: TGTGCCAGCAGCTGGCGGGAGTCTCAAGATACGCAGTATTTT. Residues: CASSWRESQDTQYF.

The sample holds many counts of this clonotype. The chain recombines TRBV12-3 or TRBV12-4 with TRBJ1-2; D is ambiguous. The CDR3 is 14 amino acids. V was cut by 6 bases and J by 4 bases, with 15 bases left in between. This CDR3 is CASSPTTNFYGYTF. As DNA, the CDR3 is TGTGCCAGCAGCCCCACTACAAATTTCTATGGCTACACCTTC.

This clonotype was recorded a few times. The J gene is TRBJ1-1, the V gene TRBV11-2, with no clear D. Trimming took off 2 bases at V and 4 bases at J, with 8 bases between the two ends. The CDR3 is made up of 13 amino acids. Germline lookup yields CDR1 SGHAT and CDR2 FQNNGV. Written as DNA, the CDR3 is TGTGCCAGCAGCTTACCGGGTCGCACTGAAGCTTTCTTT. This codes for CASSLPGRTEAFF.

J is TRBJ2-3 and V is TRBV2, with TRBD2 matching 14 bases. CDR1 and CDR2 (germline): SNHLY, FYNNEI. The CDR3 has 15 amino acids. The junction had 6 bases not matched to a gene; V was cut back by 7 bases and J by 6 bases. The CDR3 loop is CASTLGTSGSDTQYF. The CDR3 DNA reads as TGTGCCAGCACCCTCGGGACTAGCGGGAGTGATACGCAGTATTTT.

For this clonotype: With a much larger clone just one base away, this may be a read error. The rearrangement joins TRBV2 to TRBJ2-3, with TRBD2 identical over 11 bases. This CDR3 is 16 amino acids long. The V gene's germline CDR1 is SNHLY and CDR2 FYNNEI. As DNA, the CDR3 is TGTGTCAGCAGTGCGTCCGGGACTAGCGGAGCAGATACGCAGTATTTT. It is translated as CVSSASGTSGADTQYF.